This TCR beta chain derives from a study of blood T cell repertoires in COVID-19. Study as a whole: T cells, B-cell-depleted T cells, or PBMCs provided the cDNA or gDNA that served as material.

As originally analysed: Reference gene primer amplification yielded estimated nucleated cell counts. Sequencing used immunoSEQ multiplex PCR; TCRdb keeps in-frame clones, though not all of them. V and J calls and clone size are those listed in that table; D and trimming were worked out from the DNA. Of 190,000 or so clones in the sample, 80% to 90% are singletons; the top ten hold less than 1.5%. J was trimmed by 3 bases and V by 3 bases; bases with no gene match: 5. The CDR3 is 15 amino acids. The germline CDR1 and CDR2 sequences are KGHSH and LQKENI. The rearrangement links TRBV18 to TRBJ1-1; TRBD1 agrees at 9 bases. The sequencing input was PBMCs or T cells enriched from blood (not recorded which). This clonotype was obtained from a man aged 25 to 40 who had recovered from COVID-19. The CDR3 region is CASSPRTGVDTEAFF. The CDR3 coding sequence is TGTGCCAGCTCACCCAGGACAGGGGTGGACACTGAAGCTTTCTTT.